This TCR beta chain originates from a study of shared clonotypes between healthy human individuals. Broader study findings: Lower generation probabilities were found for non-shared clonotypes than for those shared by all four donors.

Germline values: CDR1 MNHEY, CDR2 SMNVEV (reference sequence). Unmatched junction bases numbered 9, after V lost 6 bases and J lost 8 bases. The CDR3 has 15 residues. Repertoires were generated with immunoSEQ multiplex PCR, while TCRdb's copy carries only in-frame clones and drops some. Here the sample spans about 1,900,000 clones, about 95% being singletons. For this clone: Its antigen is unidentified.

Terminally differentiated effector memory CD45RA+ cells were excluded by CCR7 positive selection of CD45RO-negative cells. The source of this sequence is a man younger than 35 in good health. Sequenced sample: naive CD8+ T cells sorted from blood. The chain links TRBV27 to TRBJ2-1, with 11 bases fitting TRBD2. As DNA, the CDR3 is TGTGCCAGCAGCGAGCTAGCGGGGGGCCTCGATGAGCAGTTCTTC. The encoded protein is CASSELAGGLDEQFF.